This TCR beta chain was found in a study of response to subunit inactivated influenza vaccine. This clonotype turned up a few times. Antigen unknown. This CDR3 has 13 residues. Germline V gene lookup returns CDR1 ENHRY and CDR2 SYGVKD. Trimming took 11 bases from V and 8 from J, leaving 22 bases between them. TCRdb independently ran MiXCR on the RT-PCR reads; one entry per CDR3 protein. Counted here are 860,000 or so distinct CDR3 sequences, 21% occurring once; the ten biggest clones make up about 9.4%. Study-wide points: Few new T cells, the authors suggested, are recruited by each seasonal influenza vaccination.

The chain has TRBV10-3 and TRBJ2-7; either TRBD1 or TRBD2 may fit D (6 bases each). Material: PBMCs from blood, obtained 5 days after vaccination. The TCR originated in a man aged 50-59 years who received an inactivated influenza vaccine. The DNA of the CDR3 is TGTGCCTCACAATCGGGGGTAGGGGGTCAGCAGTACTTC. It translates to CASQSGVGGQQYF.